Presented here are 16 T cell receptor beta chains from one specimen sequenced in a study of blood T cells in healthy people across ages. The use of a sample-barcoded 5' primer and a J-beta primer mix characterized a second PCR of roughly 6 to 11 cycles. A single record per CDR3 protein comes from TCRdb applying MiXCR to the 5' RACE reads. The sample yields hundreds of thousands of distinct CDR3 sequences, approximately 30% seen once. The sequencing sample was made of blood. These receptors came from an elderly woman in good health.

This chain joins TRBV11-1 and TRBJ2-5; a weak D match, TRBD1 (7 bases). Per germline, CDR1 SGHAT and CDR2 FQDESV (reference sequence). V lost 3 bases and J 4 bases, leaving 18 bases between the germline ends. The CDR3 totals 16 residues. The CDR3, as DNA: TGTGCCAGCAGCTTGGAGGAGGGGGCTTCAGGAGAGACCCAGTACTTC. The encoded protein is CASSLEEGASGETQYF.

The table lists this clonotype with a few counts. The J gene is TRBJ1-2, the V gene TRBV28; D is possibly TRBD1 (5 bases). This CDR3 has 13 residues. Germline V gives CDR1 MDHEN, CDR2 SYDVKM. Trimming took off 4 bases at V and 4 bases at J, with 10 bases between the two ends. Here the CDR3 reads CASSSGTRYGYTF. DNA for the CDR3: TGTGCCAGCAGTTCCGGGACTCGCTATGGCTACACCTTC.

This clonotype was seen only a few times. This sequence joins TRBV6-1 and TRBJ1-2, with no clear D. This CDR3 has 16 amino acids. Germline V CDR1 and CDR2: MNHNS, SASEGT. V shed 6 bases and J shed 1 base, with 18 bases lying between them. In DNA form, the CDR3 reads TGTGCCAGCAGCACCGGACCGACCCAGCGTAACTATGGCTACACCTTC. This gives the protein CASSTGPTQRNYGYTF.

This clonotype was seen at least ten times. This chain connects TRBV11-2 to TRBJ2-7; D may be TRBD2 (5 bases). Germline assignment: CDR1 SGHAT and CDR2 FQNNGV. V lost 5 bases and J 2 bases, leaving 10 bases between the germline ends. This CDR3 spans 13 amino acids. In DNA, the CDR3 is TGTGCCAGCAGCGGGGAGCTTGCCTACGAGCAGTACTTC. It codes for CASSGELAYEQYF.

This clonotype occurred a few times. The rearrangement uses TRBV27 and TRBJ2-7; TRBD2 matches at 7 bases. Germline lookup yields CDR1 MNHEY and CDR2 SMNVEV (reference sequence). The CDR3 is 15 amino acids. Losses at the gene ends were 5 bases for V and 7 bases for J; bases not matched to a gene: 14. CDR3 bases: TGTGCCAGCAGTCGCCCGGGACTAACAAGCAATGAGCAGTACTTC. Its translation is CASSRPGLTSNEQYF.

This clonotype has at least ten counts. The gene calls are TRBV6-6 and TRBJ2-7; TRBD2 matches at 9 bases. This CDR3 has 13 residues. J gave up 5 bases and V 7 bases, and 6 bases lay outside the gene matches. The V gene's germline CDR1 is MNHNY and CDR2 SVGAGI (reference sequence). CDR3: CASTFSGGDEQYF. Here the CDR3 DNA reads TGTGCCAGCACGTTTAGCGGGGGAGACGAGCAGTACTTC.

Notes on this clonotype: The junction departs from germline at one end; a sequencing error may be responsible. The rearrangement uses TRBV10-3 and TRBJ1-5; weak D call: TRBD1 (6 bases). The CDR3 runs to 14 residues. CDR1 and CDR2 (germline): ENHRY, SYGVKD. This CDR3 reads CAVSVGGQGEPQHF. CDR3 nucleotides: TGTGCCGTCAGTGTAGGGGGACAAGGGGAGCCCCAGCATTTT.

As regards this clonotype: Just one base apart from a much larger clone, this may be a read error. V is TRBV5-1 and J is TRBJ2-1, with D possibly TRBD2 on 5 matching bases. CDR1 is SGHRS, CDR2 YFSETQ, per germline. V was trimmed by 1 base and J by 2 bases, leaving 10 bases between them. The CDR3 covers 15 residues. The CDR3 region is CASSLFGSAYNEQFF. As DNA, the CDR3 is TGCGCCAGCAGCTTGTTTGGTAGCGCCTACAATGAGCAGTTCTTC.

The gene calls are TRBV27 and TRBJ2-3, with D tentatively TRBD2 (6 bases). With 5 bases removed from V and 8 bases from J, the gap between germline ends came to 17 bases. CDR3 length: 14 amino acids. CDR1 is MNHEY, CDR2 SMNVEV, per germline (reference sequence). The CDR3 spells CASSIGTPISTQYF. The CDR3 DNA reads as TGTGCCAGCAGTATCGGGACTCCAATTTCTACGCAGTATTTT.

The table lists this clonotype with many counts. The chain recombines TRBV20-1 with TRBJ2-7, with D possibly being TRBD1 (5 bases). Per the germline V gene, CDR1 is DFQATT and CDR2 is SNEGSKA (reference sequence). Trimming removed 6 bases at V and 6 bases at J, with 18 bases between. This CDR3 spans 13 amino acids. CDR3 in DNA: TGCAGTGCCCGATCTGGGGCTAGGGGCGAGCAGTACTTC. Encoded protein: CSARSGARGEQYF.

J is TRBJ1-5 and V is TRBV12-5; D not certain. Between the trimmed V and J ends, which lost 1 base and 4 bases, there was a span of 8 bases. The CDR3 totals 14 residues. Germline CDR1 is LGHNT and CDR2 is FRNRAP. The chain's CDR3 is CASGLGGLNQPQHF. For the CDR3, the DNA is TGTGCTAGTGGTTTGGGCGGCCTAAATCAGCCCCAGCATTTT.

The rearrangement links TRBV5-1 to TRBJ1-4; no definite D call. CDR3 length equals 12 residues. The V end lost 4 bases, the J end lost 8 bases, and 9 bases lay between the germline ends. Germline V gives CDR1 SGHRS, CDR2 YFSETQ. The CDR3 region has the DNA TGCGCCAGCAGCGCGACTGAAGAAAAACTGTTTTTT. Amino acids: CASSATEEKLFF.

This clonotype was picked up many times. The V gene is TRBV7-2, the J gene TRBJ2-1; 8 bases match TRBD2. The CDR3 runs 15 residues. Germline CDR1 is SGHTA and CDR2 is FQGNSA. After removal of 8 bases from V and 4 bases from J, the junction contained 10 bases not matched to a gene. The CDR3 DNA is TGTGCCAGCTCACTGGGGCGGGGGGCTTACAATGAGCAGTTCTTC. Protein product: CASSLGRGAYNEQFF.

About this clonotype: A much larger clone lies a single base off, so this may be a read error. This chain's CDR3 is CASSLVLSGGVQYF. The CDR3 DNA reads TGTGCCAGCAGCTTAGTTCTTAGCGGGGGGGTCCAGTACTTC. The chain has TRBV7-2 and TRBJ2-5, with 11 bases that match TRBD2. This CDR3 is 14 amino acids long. Trimming cost V 1 base and J 10 bases; bases outside gene matches: 5. The germline gives CDR1 SGHTA, CDR2 FQGNSA.

The V and J genes are TRBV7-8 and TRBJ2-1; possible D gene TRBD1, 5 bases. V was pared by 6 bases and J by 3 bases, with 12 bases between. Germline CDR1 reads SGHVS; CDR2 reads FQNEAQ. This CDR3 has 14 residues. The CDR3 region is CASSSLRGYNEQFF. As DNA, the CDR3 is TGTGCCAGCAGTTCCCTTAGGGGCTACAATGAGCAGTTCTTC.

This clonotype was recorded at least ten times. This chain uses TRBV6-6 with TRBJ2-1; TRBD1 might be the D (5 bases). Trimming removed 2 bases from V and 2 bases from J, with 16 bases in between. This CDR3 region has 17 residues. Per germline, CDR1 MNHNY and CDR2 SVGAGI (reference sequence). CDR3 amino acids: CASSYGIQQGAYNEQFF. The CDR3 nucleotides read TGTGCCAGCAGTTACGGGATACAGCAGGGCGCCTACAATGAGCAGTTCTTC.